This TCR beta chain was sequenced during a study of blood T cell repertoires in COVID-19. The overall study: The analysed material was cDNA or gDNA that came from T cells, B-cell-depleted T cells, or PBMCs.

The authors' processing: For nucleated cells, counts were estimated from reference gene primer amplification. Sequencing used immunoSEQ multiplex PCR; TCRdb keeps in-frame clones, though not all of them. V, J and clone size were drawn from that table, and D and trimming were deduced from the DNA. The table includes some 230,000 clones, about 83% detected once. The TCR originated in a woman aged 45 to 65 with acute or convalescent COVID-19. Material for sequencing was peripheral blood.

The CDR3 is CASSGAGTGLYEQYF. CDR3 sequence (DNA): TGTGCCAGCAGTGGGGCGGGGACAGGGCTCTACGAGCAGTACTTC. The rearrangement links TRBV28 to TRBJ2-7; 9 positions agree with TRBD1. Losses at the gene ends were 5 bases for V and 3 bases for J; bases not matched to a gene: 8. The CDR3 spans 15 residues. Germline V gene sequence: CDR1 MDHEN, CDR2 SYDVKM.